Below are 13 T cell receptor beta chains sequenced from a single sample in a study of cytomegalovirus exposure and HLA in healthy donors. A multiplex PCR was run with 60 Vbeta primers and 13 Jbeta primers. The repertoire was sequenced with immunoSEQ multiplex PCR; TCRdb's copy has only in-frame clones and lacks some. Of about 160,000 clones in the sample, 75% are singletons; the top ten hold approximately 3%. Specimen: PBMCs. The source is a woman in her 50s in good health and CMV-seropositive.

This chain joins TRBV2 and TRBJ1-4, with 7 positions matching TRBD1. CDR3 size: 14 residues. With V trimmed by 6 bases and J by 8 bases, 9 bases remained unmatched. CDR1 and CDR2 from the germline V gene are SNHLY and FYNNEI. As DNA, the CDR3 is TGTGCCAGCAGACGGGACAGAGTAGGGGAAAAACTGTTTTTT. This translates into CASRRDRVGEKLFF.

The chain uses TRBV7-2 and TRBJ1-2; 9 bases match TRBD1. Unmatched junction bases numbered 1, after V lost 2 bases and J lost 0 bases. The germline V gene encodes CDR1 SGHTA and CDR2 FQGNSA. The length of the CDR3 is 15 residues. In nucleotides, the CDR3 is TGTGCCAGCAGCTTAAGACAGGGGGCTAACTATGGCTACACCTTC. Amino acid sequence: CASSLRQGANYGYTF.

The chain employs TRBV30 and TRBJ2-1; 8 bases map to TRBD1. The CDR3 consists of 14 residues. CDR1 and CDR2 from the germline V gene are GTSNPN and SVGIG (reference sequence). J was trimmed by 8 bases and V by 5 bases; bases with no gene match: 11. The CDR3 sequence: CAWDRGQGMDEQFF. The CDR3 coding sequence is TGTGCCTGGGACCGCGGACAGGGTATGGATGAGCAGTTCTTC.

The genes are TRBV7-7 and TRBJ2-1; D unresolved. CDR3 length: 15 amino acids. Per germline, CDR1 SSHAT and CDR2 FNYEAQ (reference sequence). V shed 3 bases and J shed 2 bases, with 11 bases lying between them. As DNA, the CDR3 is TGTGCCAGCAGCTTGCAGGCCGCAACCTACAATGAGCAGTTCTTC. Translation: CASSLQAATYNEQFF.

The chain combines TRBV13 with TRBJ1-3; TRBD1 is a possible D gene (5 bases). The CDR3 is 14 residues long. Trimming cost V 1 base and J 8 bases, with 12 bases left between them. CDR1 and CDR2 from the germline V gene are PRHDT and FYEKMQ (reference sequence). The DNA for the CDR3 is TGTGCCAGCAGCTTAGCGAGGACATCCGACACCATATATTTT. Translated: CASSLARTSDTIYF.

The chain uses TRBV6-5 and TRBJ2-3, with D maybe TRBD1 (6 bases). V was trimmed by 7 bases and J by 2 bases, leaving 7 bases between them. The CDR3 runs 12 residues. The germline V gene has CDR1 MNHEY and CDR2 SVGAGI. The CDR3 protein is CASTGDTDTQYF. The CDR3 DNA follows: TGTGCCAGCACAGGGGACACAGATACGCAGTATTTT.

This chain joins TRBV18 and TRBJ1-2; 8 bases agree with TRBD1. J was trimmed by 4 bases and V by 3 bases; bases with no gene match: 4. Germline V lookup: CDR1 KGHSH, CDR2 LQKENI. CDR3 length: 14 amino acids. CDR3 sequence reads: CASSPETGGYGYTF. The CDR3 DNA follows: TGTGCCAGCTCACCTGAAACAGGGGGCTATGGCTACACCTTC.

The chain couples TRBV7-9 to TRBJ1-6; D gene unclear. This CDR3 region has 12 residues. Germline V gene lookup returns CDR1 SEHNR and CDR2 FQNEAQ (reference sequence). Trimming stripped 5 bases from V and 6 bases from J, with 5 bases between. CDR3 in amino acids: CASSPFNSPLHF. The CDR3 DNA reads TGTGCCAGCAGCCCTTTTAATTCACCCCTCCACTTT.

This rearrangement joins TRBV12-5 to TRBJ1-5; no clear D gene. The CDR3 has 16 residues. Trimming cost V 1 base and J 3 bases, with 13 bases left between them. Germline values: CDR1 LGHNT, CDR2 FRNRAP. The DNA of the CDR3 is TGTGCTAGTGGTTTGGCCCCGGGTTCCTTCAATCAGCCCCAGCATTTT. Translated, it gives CASGLAPGSFNQPQHF.

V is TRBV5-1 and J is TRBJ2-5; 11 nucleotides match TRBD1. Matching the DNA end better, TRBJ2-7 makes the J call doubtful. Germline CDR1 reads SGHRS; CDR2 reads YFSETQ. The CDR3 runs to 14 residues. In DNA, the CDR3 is TGCGCCAGCTCAAGGGACAGGGGGGGCTACGAGCAGTACTTC. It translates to CASSRDRGGYEQYF.

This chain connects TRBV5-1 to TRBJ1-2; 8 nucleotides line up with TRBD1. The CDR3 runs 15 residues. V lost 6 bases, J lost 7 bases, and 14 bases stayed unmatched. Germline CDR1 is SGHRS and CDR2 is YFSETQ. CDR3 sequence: CASTASPGQGGGYTF. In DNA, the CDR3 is TGCGCCAGCACCGCTTCCCCTGGACAGGGTGGTGGCTACACCTTC.

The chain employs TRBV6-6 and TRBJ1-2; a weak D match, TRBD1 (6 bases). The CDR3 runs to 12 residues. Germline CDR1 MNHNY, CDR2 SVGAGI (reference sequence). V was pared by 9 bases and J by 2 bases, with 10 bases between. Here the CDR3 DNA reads TGTGCCAGTCACACAGGGAACTATGGCTACACCTTC. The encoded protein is CASHTGNYGYTF.

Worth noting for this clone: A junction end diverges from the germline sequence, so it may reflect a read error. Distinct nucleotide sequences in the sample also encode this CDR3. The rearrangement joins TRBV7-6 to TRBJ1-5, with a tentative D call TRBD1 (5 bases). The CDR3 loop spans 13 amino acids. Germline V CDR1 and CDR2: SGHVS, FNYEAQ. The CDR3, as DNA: TGCGCCAGCAGCTTAGACGGGGGATGGCCCCAGCATTTT. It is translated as CASSLDGGWPQHF.